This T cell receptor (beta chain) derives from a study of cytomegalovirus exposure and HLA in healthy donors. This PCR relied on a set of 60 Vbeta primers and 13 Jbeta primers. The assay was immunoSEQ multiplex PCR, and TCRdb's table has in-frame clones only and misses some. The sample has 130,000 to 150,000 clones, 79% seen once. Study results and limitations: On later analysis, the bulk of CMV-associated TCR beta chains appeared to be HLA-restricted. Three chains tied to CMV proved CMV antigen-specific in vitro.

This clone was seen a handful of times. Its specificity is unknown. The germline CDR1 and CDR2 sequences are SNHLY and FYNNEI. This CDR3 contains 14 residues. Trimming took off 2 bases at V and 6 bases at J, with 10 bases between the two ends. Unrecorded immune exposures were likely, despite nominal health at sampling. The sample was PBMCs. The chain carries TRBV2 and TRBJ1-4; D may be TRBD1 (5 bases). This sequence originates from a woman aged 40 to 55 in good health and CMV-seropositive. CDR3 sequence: CASSEQGPHEKLFF. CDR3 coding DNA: TGTGCCAGCAGTGAACAGGGTCCGCATGAAAAACTGTTTTTT.